This T cell receptor beta chain is from a study of cytomegalovirus exposure and HLA in healthy donors. PCR involved 60 Vbeta and 13 Jbeta primers. Some clones are missing from TCRdb's copy, which holds only in-frame ones; the method was immunoSEQ multiplex PCR. This table holds 200,000 to 250,000 clones, roughly 88% found once. The CDR3 sequence is 13 residues long. With 4 bases clipped from V and 8 bases from J, the junction kept 7 bases outside the gene matches. The germline CDR1 and CDR2 sequences are SGHNT and YYREEE (reference sequence). A note on this clone: The final CDR3 position lacks the conserved phenylalanine or tryptophan, pointing to a likely read error.

The sequenced sample was PBMCs. The chain carries TRBV5-4 and TRBJ1-2, with 8 bases identical to TRBD1. The TCR was taken from a boy aged 2 to 10 in good health and CMV-seronegative. CDR3 in amino acids: CASSIDRGEGYTV. DNA for the CDR3: TGTGCCAGCAGCATCGACAGGGGCGAAGGCTACACCGTC.